What follows describes a single T cell receptor beta chain. V trimming: 0 bases; J trimming: 2 bases; junction bases outside the gene matches: 4. Per the germline V gene, CDR1 is LGHNA and CDR2 is YSLEER. There are 15 residues in the CDR3. The data were taken from a study of OX40 agonist ivuxolimab in advanced cancers. Study-level information: From roughly 20 to 90 years was the age range, with a mean of roughly 59 years, and about 78% were male. Anti-PD-1, anti-PD-L1 or anti-CTLA-4 therapy given earlier was allowed, and 40% had some.

It was autoimmune disease history or systemic immunosuppression that excluded patients. Libraries were prepared by immunoSEQ multiplex PCR; TCRdb keeps only in-frame clonotypes and omits some of them. This table has 45,000 to 60,000 clones, over 85% appearing once. This sequence was found in an adult with an advanced solid tumor such as melanoma, head and neck, liver or kidney cancer. This chain joins TRBV4-3 and TRBJ2-7; 7 bases agree with TRBD2. The sequencing used CD4+ or CD8+ T cells sorted from blood, collected in a trial of the OX40 agonist ivuxolimab. The CDR3 sequence: CASSQDSGDAYEQYF. DNA for the CDR3: TGCGCCAGCAGCCAAGACAGCGGGGATGCCTACGAGCAGTACTTC.